This T cell receptor beta chain was documented in a study of cytomegalovirus exposure and HLA in healthy donors. Findings of the study overall: A cluster of highly shared sequence variants was likely a sequencing artifact.

Primers: 60 Vbeta forward and 13 Jbeta reverse. TCRdb keeps only in-frame clones here, not all; method: immunoSEQ multiplex PCR. In the table there are 100,000 or so clones, around 75% of which are singletons. Germline lookup yields CDR1 SGHVS and CDR2 FQNEAQ. This CDR3 contains 13 residues. The V end was cut by 6 bases, the J end by 4 bases, with 12 bases between. A word on this clone: Its cognate antigen is unknown.

Sample: PBMCs. This TCR derives from a man under 40 in good health and CMV-seronegative. The rearrangement uses TRBV7-8 and TRBJ1-1; D not certain. The CDR3 loop is CASSQTTGTEAFF. CDR3 nucleotides: TGTGCCAGCAGTCAAACCACCGGCACTGAAGCTTTCTTT.